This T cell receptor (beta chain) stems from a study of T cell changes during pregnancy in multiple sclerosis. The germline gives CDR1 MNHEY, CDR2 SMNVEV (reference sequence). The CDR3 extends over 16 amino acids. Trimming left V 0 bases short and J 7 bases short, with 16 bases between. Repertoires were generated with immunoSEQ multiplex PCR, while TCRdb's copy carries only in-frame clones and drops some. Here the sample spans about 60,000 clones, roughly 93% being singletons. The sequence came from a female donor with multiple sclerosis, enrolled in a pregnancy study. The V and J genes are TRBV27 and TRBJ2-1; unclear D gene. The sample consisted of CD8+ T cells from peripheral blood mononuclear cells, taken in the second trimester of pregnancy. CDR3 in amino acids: CASSLSIAVKVNEQFF. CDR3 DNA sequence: TGTGCCAGCAGTTTATCGATAGCCGTAAAGGTGAATGAGCAGTTCTTC.